A selection of T cell receptor beta chains follows, all from one sample in a study of blood T cell repertoires in COVID-19. Here immunoSEQ multiplex PCR was the method, and the copy in TCRdb shows in-frame clones only, minus some. The table includes over 350,000 clones, 88% detected once. The specimen was PBMCs or T cells enriched from blood (not recorded which). Source of these receptors: a woman aged 30 to 39 with acute COVID-19. Both conserved end residues are part of each CDR3.

V	J	CDR3
TRBV12-3/TRBV12-4	TRBJ1-6	CASSLFPDSPLHF
TRBV10-1	TRBJ2-7	CASSRDREYEQYF
TRBV11-3	TRBJ1-1	CASSFTGVTEAFF
TRBV2	TRBJ1-2	CASSAEQGSHGYTF
TRBV5-1	TRBJ1-1	CASSQQGSSTEAFF
TRBV12-5	TRBJ1-4	CASGHSDIMKLFF
TRBV11-2	TRBJ2-2	CASSPSGTGELFF
TRBV19	TRBJ1-2	CASSSWTGLDGDMGYTF
TRBV21-1	TRBJ2-7	CASSTRTPEQAYEQYF
TRBV7-9	TRBJ2-7	CASSLTGSKYEQYF
TRBV2	TRBJ1-5	CASRAAGTALSQHF
TRBV7-3	TRBJ2-1	CASSPNTGNEQFF
TRBV29-1	TRBJ1-3	CSVELIGQGAFRNTIYF
TRBV7-9	TRBJ2-7	CASSPVVAGSPTNEQYF
TRBV29-1	TRBJ2-2	CSVVRQTGELFF
TRBV6-5	TRBJ1-2	CASSAGAGYTF
TRBV24-1	TRBJ1-1	CATSPNNTEAFF
TRBV2	TRBJ2-3	CASSERPDRGTQYF
TRBV29-1	TRBJ1-2	CSVGGGQEGYNYGYTF
TRBV3-1/TRBV3-2	TRBJ2-4	CASSHIGQSWNLAKNIQYF